What follows are 29 T cell receptor beta chains derived from one specimen sequenced in a study of blood T cell repertoires in COVID-19. The table came from immunoSEQ multiplex PCR; TCRdb's copy has only in-frame clones and leaves some out. The table lists approximately 220,000 clones, roughly 89% of them singletons, with 2.6% in the top ten. The sample comprised PBMCs or T cells enriched from blood (not recorded which). The receptors come from a woman aged 25-40 years with acute COVID-19.

The V and J genes are TRBV4-2 and TRBJ2-1; tentative D call: TRBD2 (6 bases). The V end was cut by 3 bases, the J end by 8 bases, with 11 bases between. Germline V gene sequence: CDR1 LGHNA, CDR2 YNFKEQ. The CDR3 runs to 13 residues. DNA of the CDR3: TGTGCCAGCAGCCAGCTAGCGCGGGATGAGCAGTTCTTC. Translation gives CASSQLARDEQFF.

The chain combines TRBV11-2 with TRBJ2-5; D uncertain. V gave up 0 bases and J gave up 4 bases, with 3 bases separating them. CDR1 and CDR2 from the germline V gene are SGHAT and FQNNGV. The CDR3 consists of 12 residues. CDR3 in amino acids: CASSLEAETQYF. The CDR3 bases are TGTGCCAGCAGCTTAGAAGCAGAGACCCAGTACTTC.

The chain uses TRBV10-1 and TRBJ1-1, with 9 bases fitting TRBD1. Germline V gives CDR1 WNHNN, CDR2 SYGVQD (reference sequence). J was trimmed by 5 bases and V by 4 bases; bases with no gene match: 2. The CDR3 has 13 residues. This chain's CDR3 is CASSGQGGTEAFF. The CDR3 DNA follows: TGCGCCAGCAGTGGACAGGGGGGGACTGAAGCTTTCTTT.

The chain recombines TRBV27 with TRBJ2-5; tentative D call: TRBD2 (6 bases). Germline V gives CDR1 MNHEY, CDR2 SMNVEV (reference sequence). Trimming took 4 bases from V and 0 from J, leaving 15 bases between them. The CDR3 is 16 amino acids. The CDR3 DNA sequence: TGTGCCAGCAGTTACGAGGCGGGGATGGACCAAGAGACCCAGTACTTC. As protein: CASSYEAGMDQETQYF.

The rearrangement links TRBV27 to TRBJ1-2; 8 nucleotides agree with TRBD1. V lost 0 bases and J lost 3; bases outside the gene matches: 3. Germline V gene sequence: CDR1 MNHEY, CDR2 SMNVEV (reference sequence). The CDR3 is 15 amino acids. CDR3 DNA: TGTGCCAGCAGTTTATCCGCAGGGGGCGACTATGGCTACACCTTC. It is translated as CASSLSAGGDYGYTF.

V is TRBV6-5 and J is TRBJ2-5, with D perhaps matching TRBD1 (5 bases). V was clipped by 6 bases and J by 7 bases, with 21 bases between them. Germline CDR1 MNHEY, CDR2 SVGAGI. The length of the CDR3 is 15 residues. CDR3 region: CASRPIPDTHGTQYF. The CDR3 nucleotides are TGTGCCAGCAGGCCAATTCCGGACACCCACGGGACCCAGTACTTC.

J is TRBJ1-2 and V is TRBV11-2; possibly TRBD1 for D (5 bases). This CDR3 region has 15 residues. V was trimmed by 4 bases and J by 2 bases, leaving 14 bases between them. CDR1 and CDR2 from the germline V gene are SGHAT and FQNNGV. The CDR3 here is CASSSHRTTNYGYTF. Here the CDR3 DNA reads TGTGCCAGCAGCTCCCATAGGACAACCAACTATGGCTACACCTTC.

The chain has TRBV20-1 and TRBJ2-2; D is ambiguous. Germline CDR1 is DFQATT and CDR2 is SNEGSKA (reference sequence). The length of the CDR3 is 13 residues. The germline V and J ends were trimmed by 3 bases and 2 bases, with 7 bases remaining between them. The CDR3 loop is CSASGSNTGELFF. The CDR3 nucleotides read TGCAGTGCTAGTGGCAGTAACACCGGGGAGCTGTTTTTT.

The rearrangement joins TRBV2 to TRBJ2-7; tentative D call: TRBD2 (6 bases). This CDR3 is 14 amino acids long. The V end was cut by 6 bases, the J end by 0 bases, with 12 bases between. The germline V gene has CDR1 SNHLY and CDR2 FYNNEI. Here the CDR3 DNA reads TGTGCCAGCAGCAAAGAGGAGGGCTCCTACGAGCAGTACTTC. Amino acids: CASSKEEGSYEQYF.

This clone occurred once. CDR3 in DNA: TGTGCCAGCAGCTTTAGCGGGGGGAGCACAGATACGCAGTATTTT. This sequence encodes CASSFSGGSTDTQYF. The rearrangement joins TRBV7-2 to TRBJ2-3; 10 positions agree with TRBD2. The V and J ends lost 3 bases and 0 bases, in that order; junction bases with no gene match: 0. This CDR3 region has 15 residues. The germline V gene has CDR1 SGHTA and CDR2 FQGNSA.

This clone was counted once. The chain combines TRBV7-9 with TRBJ2-3; perhaps TRBD2 as D (6 bases). The CDR3 sequence is 14 residues long. Trimming stripped 2 bases from V and 5 bases from J, with 11 bases between. Germline CDR1 and CDR2: SEHNR and FQNEAQ (reference sequence). The CDR3 nucleotides read TGTGCCAGCAGCTTAACGGGGGTAGGAGATACGCAGTATTTT. Its protein product is CASSLTGVGDTQYF.

This rearrangement joins TRBV11-3 to TRBJ2-1; 7 bases are shared with TRBD2. The ends lost 3 bases at V and 4 bases at J; junction bases unmatched: 6. CDR1 and CDR2 (germline): SGHNT, YENEEA. The CDR3 totals 15 residues. CDR3 DNA: TGTGCCAGCAGCTTGGGGGGGGGACCTTACAATGAGCAGTTCTTC. Translating it yields CASSLGGGPYNEQFF. The entire variable domain, with the rest obtained from reference TRBV11-3 and TRBJ2-1, is as follows: EAGVVQSPRYKIIEKKQPVAFWCNPISGHNTLYWYLQNLGQGPELLIRYENEEAVDDSQLPKDRFSAERLKGVDSTLKIQPAELGDSAVYLCASSLGGGPYNEQFFGPGTRLTVL.

This chain links TRBV6-2 or TRBV6-3 with TRBJ1-5; D gene uncertain. This CDR3 has 14 residues. Trimming removed 4 bases from V and 3 bases from J, with 10 bases in between. Germline-derived CDR1 and CDR2 are MNHEY and SVGEGT. DNA of the CDR3: TGTGCCAGCAGTTCCCGCAGGCCCAATCAGCCCCAGCATTTT. It yields the protein CASSSRRPNQPQHF.

This clone appeared a single time. The genes are TRBV6-1 and TRBJ1-6; D remains ambiguous. Germline CDR1 reads MNHNS; CDR2 reads SASEGT. The length of the CDR3 is 15 residues. V shed 0 bases and J shed 8 bases, with 11 bases lying between them. The CDR3 DNA reads as TGTGCCAGCAGTGAAGCAAGCCGATCGGATTCACCCCTCCACTTT. This codes for CASSEASRSDSPLHF.

This chain links TRBV11-2 with TRBJ1-4, with D perhaps matching TRBD1 (6 bases). CDR3 length: 14 amino acids. Looked up from germline, CDR1 is SGHAT and CDR2 is FQNNGV. Trimming pared 8 bases from V and 5 bases from J, leaving 15 bases between. The chain's CDR3 is CASCPGVDNEKLFF. Written as DNA, the CDR3 is TGTGCCAGCTGCCCAGGGGTAGACAATGAAAAACTGTTTTTT.

The J gene is TRBJ1-1, the V gene TRBV10-3, with TRBD1 identical over 10 bases. In germline, CDR1 is ENHRY, CDR2 SYGVKD. This CDR3 region has 14 residues. Trimming cost V 4 bases and J 5 bases; bases outside gene matches: 4. The DNA for the CDR3 is TGTGCCATCAGTGCCGGACAGGGGGGGACTGAAGCTTTCTTT. Its protein product is CAISAGQGGTEAFF.

The chain employs TRBV7-9 and TRBJ2-1; 9 positions agree with TRBD2. Per the germline V gene, CDR1 is SEHNR and CDR2 is FQNEAQ (reference sequence). The CDR3 loop spans 17 amino acids. Trimming removed 1 base from V and 4 bases from J; junction bases left unmatched: 8. CDR3 DNA sequence: TGTGCCAGCAGCTTAGTTTGGGGTACTAGCGGGTACAATGAGCAGTTCTTC. As protein: CASSLVWGTSGYNEQFF.

The V call is TRBV7-2, the J call TRBJ2-1; TRBD2 might be the D (6 bases). The CDR3 runs 18 residues. V dropped 1 base and J dropped 0 bases, with 16 bases sitting between them. Germline V lookup: CDR1 SGHTA, CDR2 FQGNSA. CDR3 coding DNA: TGTGCCAGCAGCTTAGGTAGCGGACCTTTTAGCTCCTACAATGAGCAGTTCTTC. It translates to CASSLGSGPFSSYNEQFF.

This chain connects TRBV7-2 to TRBJ2-7, with D possibly TRBD2 on 6 matching bases. This CDR3 contains 16 residues. Per the germline V gene, CDR1 is SGHTA and CDR2 is FQGNSA. The V end was cut by 5 bases, the J end by 5 bases, with 22 bases between. CDR3 region: CASSLVWDSELDEQYF. The CDR3 DNA sequence: TGTGCCAGCAGCCTCGTGTGGGACTCCGAGTTGGACGAGCAGTACTTC.

The genes are TRBV29-1 and TRBJ2-7; the D gene is possibly TRBD2 (6 bases). CDR3 length equals 14 residues. V was trimmed by 1 base and J by 4 bases, leaving 14 bases between them. Germline-derived CDR1 and CDR2 are SQVTM and ANQGSEA. The CDR3 nucleotides read TGCAGCGTTGAAGTTGGGGGGTCTGGGTACGAGCAGTACTTC. Protein product: CSVEVGGSGYEQYF.

This sequence joins TRBV10-2 and TRBJ1-1, with 10 bases fitting TRBD1. CDR3 length: 15 residues. Germline trimming cut 4 bases from V and 1 base from J; bases unmatched to any gene: 3. Germline lookup yields CDR1 WSHSY and CDR2 SAAADI. The CDR3 spells CASSGQGAGNTEAFF. For the CDR3, the DNA is TGCGCCAGCAGTGGACAGGGGGCTGGGAACACTGAAGCTTTCTTT.

In DNA form, the CDR3 reads TGTGCCAGCAGCGTAGCTACTAGCGGGGAGGATACGCAGTATTTT. It translates to CASSVATSGEDTQYF. The chain recombines TRBV9 with TRBJ2-3, with 10 bases matching TRBD2. The CDR3 is made up of 15 amino acids. Germline loops: CDR1 SGDLS, CDR2 YYNGEE. V lost 0 bases to trimming and J lost 6 bases; unmatched junction nucleotides: 4.

The chain recombines TRBV3-1 (or the pseudogene TRBV3-2) with TRBJ1-2; tentative D call: TRBD1 (6 bases). Per the germline V gene, CDR1 is LGHDT and CDR2 is YNNKEL (reference sequence). V lost 2 bases, J lost 5 bases, and 12 bases lay in between. The CDR3 length is 14 residues. The CDR3 loop is CASSQNQQGYGYTF. The CDR3 DNA sequence: TGTGCCAGCAGCCAAAATCAACAGGGATATGGCTACACCTTC.

V and J are TRBV19 and TRBJ1-1; no clear D gene. CDR3 length: 15 amino acids. V lost 3 bases and J lost 3, with 14 bases in between. Germline loops: CDR1 LNHDA, CDR2 SQIVND (reference sequence). CDR3: CASSMVSGLDTEAFF. The CDR3 DNA sequence: TGTGCCAGTAGTATGGTTTCCGGGTTGGACACTGAAGCTTTCTTT.

This clone was seen ten or more times. The gene calls are TRBV11-2 and TRBJ2-2, with D possibly matching TRBD1 (6 bases). V was trimmed by 5 bases and J by 1 base, leaving 17 bases between them. Germline CDR1 and CDR2: SGHAT and FQNNGV. CDR3 size: 17 residues. This CDR3 is CASSAVRGYRNTGELFF. CDR3 sequence (DNA): TGTGCCAGCAGCGCTGTTAGGGGGTACCGGAACACCGGGGAGCTGTTTTTT.

This clone has a handful of counts. The gene calls are TRBV9 and TRBJ1-6, with D maybe TRBD1 (5 bases). Germline V gene sequence: CDR1 SGDLS, CDR2 YYNGEE. Trimming shortened V by 3 bases and J by 9 bases, and 22 bases separated the two germline ends. The CDR3 is 17 amino acids. Here the CDR3 DNA reads TGTGCCAGCAGCGCAACCCCCTCGTGGGGGGGTGGTTCACCCCTCCACTTT. It translates to CASSATPSWGGGSPLHF.

A word on this clone: The sample carries other DNA sequences with the same CDR3. CDR3 protein: CASSEAARDTQYF. CDR3 DNA sequence: TGTGCCAGCAGTGAAGCGGCCAGGGATACGCAGTATTTT. The rearrangement links TRBV2 to TRBJ2-3; no clear D. Trimming stripped 0 bases from V and 6 bases from J, with 7 bases between. The CDR3 extends over 13 amino acids. Germline-derived CDR1 and CDR2 are SNHLY and FYNNEI.

V and J are TRBV12-3 or TRBV12-4 and TRBJ1-2, with 7 nucleotides matching TRBD1. This CDR3 region has 13 residues. V lost 7 bases and J lost 6; bases outside the gene matches: 8. The CDR3 DNA is TGTGCCAGCACTGACAACAGGGGTAATGGCTACACCTTC. Amino acid sequence: CASTDNRGNGYTF.

The rearrangement joins TRBV5-4 to TRBJ1-3; TRBD1 matches at 7 bases. The V segment lost 1 base and the J segment 2 bases; nucleotides outside the gene matches: 3. Germline V CDR1 and CDR2: SGHNT, YYREEE (reference sequence). The CDR3 is 15 residues long. In DNA form, the CDR3 reads TGTGCCAGCAGCTTGAACAGGGGTGCTGGAAACACCATATATTTT. Translation gives CASSLNRGAGNTIYF.